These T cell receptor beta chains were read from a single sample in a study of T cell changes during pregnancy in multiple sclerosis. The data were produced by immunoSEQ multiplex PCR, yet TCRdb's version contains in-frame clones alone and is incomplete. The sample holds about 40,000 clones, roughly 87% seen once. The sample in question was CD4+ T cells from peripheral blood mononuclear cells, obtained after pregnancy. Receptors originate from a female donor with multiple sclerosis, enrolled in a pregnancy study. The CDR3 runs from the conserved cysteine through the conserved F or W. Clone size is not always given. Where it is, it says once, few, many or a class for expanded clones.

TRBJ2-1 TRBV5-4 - CASSSSVGSYNEQFF
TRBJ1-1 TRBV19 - CASSRSLAGGEFWTFF
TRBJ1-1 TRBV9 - CASSVENSHTEAFF
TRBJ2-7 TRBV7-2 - CASSLGTGGNEQYF
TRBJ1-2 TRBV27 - CASSLYPGRGGLIYGYTF
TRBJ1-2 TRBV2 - CASSEQANYGYTF
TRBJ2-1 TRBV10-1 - CASSGPTGDNEQFF
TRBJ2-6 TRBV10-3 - CAISALTGSGANVLTF
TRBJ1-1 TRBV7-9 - CASSLAGQEAFF
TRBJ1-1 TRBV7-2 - CASSLGGTARVFF
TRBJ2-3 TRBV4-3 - CASSQLPGLAGGGGTTDTQYF
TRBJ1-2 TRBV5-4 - CASNPGTEIYGYTF
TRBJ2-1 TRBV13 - CASSALAPGLAVSEQFF
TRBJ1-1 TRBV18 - CASSPQWRPNTEAFF
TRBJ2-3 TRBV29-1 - CSVRLVADTQYF
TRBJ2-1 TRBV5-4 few CASSLSQGPYNEQFF
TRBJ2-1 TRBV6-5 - CASGHRGDEQFF
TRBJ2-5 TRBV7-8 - CASSFYRGETQYF
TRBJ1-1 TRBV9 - CASSVVGRMNTEAFF
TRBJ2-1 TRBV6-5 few CASTLAGTNEQFF